The present TCR beta chain was sequenced within a study of molecular identifiers for immune sequencing clone quantification. Study-wide background: Replicates split RNA from approximately 22,000 or 94,000 naive CD8 cells five ways, and the researchers sequenced four portions.

Library preparation followed earlier protocols using designated TCR primers. TCRdb recomputed calls from the PCR reads with MiXCR, one row per CDR3 protein. The sample holds approximately 590,000 distinct CDR3 sequences, over 25% seen once. This clonotype was counted ten times or more. What it binds is unknown. Broader study findings: Among approximately 1 million naive cells, as was reported, spiked Jurkat TCR RNA from one cell was detectable. The share of molecules held by clones above 20 RNA copies was over 97% in effector cells and under 1% in naive cells.

Germline V gives CDR1 MDHEN, CDR2 SYDVKM. The ends were cut back, 5 bases at V and 0 bases at J, with 19 bases in the middle. This CDR3 spans 17 amino acids. Sequenced input: naive CD8+ T cells from blood, with Jurkat cell RNA spiked in. Subset specified: FACS-sorted CD8+CD4-CCR7+CD45RA+ naive T cells. The sequence was collected from a human donor in good health. Some libraries in this study had Jurkat cell RNA spiked in. The gene calls are TRBV28 and TRBJ1-2, with a possible D match to TRBD1 (5 bases). The CDR3 is CASSNFRRDGANYGYTF. CDR3 bases: TGTGCCAGCAGTAATTTCCGCCGGGACGGAGCTAACTATGGCTACACCTTC.